The 14 T cell receptor beta chains presented below share a single source sample, sequenced in a study of blood T cell repertoires in COVID-19. The table came from immunoSEQ multiplex PCR; TCRdb's copy has only in-frame clones and leaves some out. The repertoire includes 120,000 to 150,000 clones, 80% to 90% of them detected once, and less than 50% sits in the top ten. The sequenced sample consisted of peripheral blood. These receptors were collected from a human donor in a cohort sampled during active COVID-19.

This chain joins TRBV9 and TRBJ2-3; no reliable D call. The germline gives CDR1 SGDLS, CDR2 YYNGEE. V was pared by 5 bases and J by 4 bases, with 14 bases between. The CDR3 extends over 14 amino acids. DNA for the CDR3: TGTGCCAGCAGTCTGGGTGGAGTACCAGATACGCAGTATTTT. This encodes CASSLGGVPDTQYF.

The chain joins TRBV29-1 to TRBJ1-1, with D unclear. The V and J ends lost 3 bases and 0 bases respectively, with 8 bases between them. The CDR3 has 13 amino acids. Germline V CDR1 and CDR2: SQVTM, ANQGSEA. This CDR3 reads CSVEGGVNTEAFF. The CDR3 DNA sequence: TGCAGCGTTGAGGGCGGGGTGAACACTGAAGCTTTCTTT.

This chain uses TRBV3-1 (or the pseudogene TRBV3-2) with TRBJ2-2; D possibly corresponds to TRBD1 (5 bases). The CDR3 is 15 amino acids. Trimming left V 4 bases short and J 7 bases short, with 16 bases between. Germline CDR1 LGHDT, CDR2 YNNKEL (reference sequence). The CDR3 sequence is CASSPQGRASGELFF. DNA for the CDR3: TGTGCCAGCAGCCCACAAGGCAGGGCAAGCGGGGAGCTGTTTTTT.

The chain joins TRBV11-3 to TRBJ2-5; perhaps TRBD2 as D (5 bases). CDR1 is SGHNT and CDR2 is YENEEA in the germline V gene. This CDR3 contains 15 residues. The V and J ends lost 2 bases and 5 bases respectively, with 15 bases between them. CDR3 sequence (DNA): TGTGCCAGCAGCTTAACTTCTGGACCGGGGGAGACCCAGTACTTC. Its protein is CASSLTSGPGETQYF.

The chain links TRBV20-1 to TRBJ2-1; 11 bases agree with TRBD2. Germline V gene data show CDR1 as DFQATT and CDR2 as SNEGSKA (reference sequence). This CDR3 comprises 13 residues. The trim removed 3 bases at V and 9 bases at J, leaving 4 bases unmatched. The DNA of the CDR3 is TGCAGTGCTAGTAGCGGGGGGGCCGCTGAGCAGTTCTTC. This sequence encodes CSASSGGAAEQFF.

V is TRBV2 and J is TRBJ1-2; D is unclear. Germline assignment: CDR1 SNHLY and CDR2 FYNNEI. V shed 10 bases and J shed 6 bases, with 15 bases lying between them. CDR3 length: 12 amino acids. For the CDR3, the DNA is TGTGCCACCCAGAGGGTTGGCAATGGCTACACCTTC. Translation: CATQRVGNGYTF.

The chain has TRBV15 and TRBJ2-7; D may be TRBD2 (5 bases). The V gene lost 1 base and the J gene lost 0 bases, with 13 bases spanning the gap. There are 16 residues in the CDR3. CDR1 and CDR2 from the germline V gene are LNHNV and YYDKDF (reference sequence). This CDR3 is CATSRGHSGSSYEQYF. The DNA of the CDR3 is TGTGCCACCAGCAGAGGGCACAGCGGCAGCTCCTACGAGCAGTACTTC.

The rearrangement joins TRBV9 to TRBJ2-2; 10 bases are a match to TRBD1. CDR1 and CDR2 (germline): SGDLS, YYNGEE. This CDR3 is 16 amino acids long. V was clipped by 3 bases and J by 1 base; unmatched bases: 3. The CDR3 spells CASSGQGAVNTGELFF. The CDR3 DNA reads as TGTGCCAGCAGCGGACAGGGGGCGGTGAACACCGGGGAGCTGTTTTTT.

V usage is TRBV6-4 and J usage is TRBJ1-1; D is uncertain. This CDR3 region has 14 residues. V was shortened by 2 bases and J by 4 bases, with 11 bases between the two germline ends. The germline gives CDR1 MRHNA, CDR2 SNTAGT. The CDR3 coding sequence is TGTGCCAGCAGTGACACCAGCCGGGGCACTGAAGCTTTCTTT. Its protein product is CASSDTSRGTEAFF.

The chain employs TRBV7-8 and TRBJ1-2; TRBD1 is a possible D gene (6 bases). This CDR3 region has 14 residues. CDR1 SGHVS and CDR2 FQNEAQ come from the germline V gene. V lost 1 base and J lost 6, with 12 bases in between. CDR3 sequence: CASSLGQGMDGYTF. In DNA, the CDR3 is TGTGCCAGCAGCTTAGGTCAGGGGATGGATGGCTACACCTTC. Variable domain in full (rest from reference TRBV7-8 and TRBJ1-2): GAGVSQSPRYKVAKRGQDVALRCDPISGHVSLFWYQQALGQGPEFLTYFQNEAQLDKSGLPSDRFFAERPEGSVSTLKIQRTQQEDSAVYLCASSLGQGMDGYTFGSGTRLTVV.

A single count supports this clone. V gene TRBV19 combines with J gene TRBJ1-2; possible D gene TRBD1, 5 bases. The V end was cut by 6 bases, the J end by 0 bases, with 20 bases between. CDR1 LNHDA and CDR2 SQIVND come from the germline V gene (reference sequence). The CDR3 is 17 amino acids. The CDR3 sequence is CASSSRQSPVANYGYTF. The CDR3 coding sequence is TGTGCCAGTAGCTCTCGACAGTCCCCGGTAGCTAACTATGGCTACACCTTC. Full variable domain (outside the CDR3, taken from reference TRBV19 and TRBJ1-2): DGGITQSPKYLFRKEGQNVTLSCEQNLNHDAMYWYRQDPGQGLRLIYYSQIVNDFQKGDIAEGYSVSREKKESFPLTVTSAQKNPTAFYLCASSSRQSPVANYGYTFGSGTRLTVV.

The V gene is TRBV4-1, the J gene TRBJ1-1, with 9 bases that match TRBD1. CDR3 length: 16 residues. V trimming: 4 bases; J trimming: 2 bases; junction bases outside the gene matches: 8. The germline V gene has CDR1 MGHRA and CDR2 YSYEKL. CDR3 in DNA: TGCGCCAGCAGCCCCTTACCGACAGGGGGTAACACTGAAGCTTTCTTT. Protein: CASSPLPTGGNTEAFF.

J is TRBJ1-6 and V is TRBV19; D call uncertain. Deletions cut 10 bases from V and 0 bases from J, with 10 bases between. The length of the CDR3 is 14 residues. The V gene's germline CDR1 is LNHDA and CDR2 SQIVND (reference sequence). This CDR3 is CAIAASSYNSPLHF. Written as DNA, the CDR3 is TGTGCCATCGCAGCGAGCTCCTATAATTCACCCCTCCACTTT. The whole variable domain, remainder taken from reference TRBV19 and TRBJ1-6, is DGGITQSPKYLFRKEGQNVTLSCEQNLNHDAMYWYRQDPGQGLRLIYYSQIVNDFQKGDIAEGYSVSREKKESFPLTVTSAQKNPTAFYLCAIAASSYNSPLHFGNGTRLTVT.

This chain connects TRBV2 to TRBJ2-1, with 9 bases aligning to TRBD2. J was trimmed by 10 bases and V by 6 bases; bases with no gene match: 10. The CDR3 has 14 amino acids. Germline assignment: CDR1 SNHLY and CDR2 FYNNEI. The CDR3, as DNA: TGTGCCAGCAGCGGGACTAGCTGGGTAGAAGAGCAGTTCTTC. It encodes CASSGTSWVEEQFF.